This is a list of T cell receptor beta chains from one sample in a study of cytomegalovirus exposure and HLA in healthy donors. Repertoires were generated with immunoSEQ multiplex PCR, while TCRdb's copy carries only in-frame clones and drops some. The table lists about 120,000 clones, around 90% of them singletons. Input material: PBMCs. These receptors all stem from a woman under 30 in good health and CMV-seronegative. Both conserved end residues are part of each CDR3. A D gene is named only where the DNA matches it firmly. Clone size appears in some rows only: once, few, many, or a class for an expanded clone.

j_call clone_size d_call cdr3_length v_call cdr3_aa cdr3_nt
TRBJ2-7 . . 14 TRBV27 CASSSGAVTYEQYF TGTGCCAGCTCCTCGGGAGCGGTGACCTACGAGCAGTACTTC
TRBJ2-7 . . 14 TRBV2 CASGKGGSSYEQYF TGTGCCAGCGGGAAAGGGGGTAGCTCCTACGAGCAGTACTTC
TRBJ2-7 . TRBD2 14 TRBV5-1 CASSLGTSTYEQYF TGCGCCAGCAGCTTGGGGACTAGTACCTACGAGCAGTACTTC
TRBJ1-1 . TRBD1 14 TRBV19 CASSAGTGNTEAFF TGTGCCAGTAGTGCCGGGACAGGGAACACTGAAGCTTTCTTT
TRBJ2-2 . TRBD1 14 TRBV13 CASSNGQGSGELFF TGTGCCAGCAGCAACGGACAGGGATCCGGGGAGCTGTTTTTT
TRBJ2-7 . . 13 TRBV27 CASSSQGTYEQYF TGTGCCAGCAGCTCCCAGGGAACCTACGAGCAGTACTTC
TRBJ2-7 few TRBD2 14 TRBV19 CASRKAGGDYEQYF TGTGCCAGTAGGAAAGCGGGAGGAGACTACGAGCAGTACTTC
TRBJ2-5 once TRBD2 15 TRBV11-3 CASSSRGSGRKTQYF TGTGCCAGCAGCTCCCGGGGTAGCGGGAGAAAGACCCAGTACTTC
TRBJ2-1 . TRBD1 15 TRBV19 CASSTTGTGKNEQFF TGTGCCAGTAGTACTACCGGGACAGGGAAAAATGAGCAGTTCTTC
TRBJ2-6 . TRBD1 18 TRBV7-2 CASSLFEGGFSGANVLTF TGTGCCAGCAGCTTGTTTGAAGGGGGCTTCTCTGGGGCCAACGTCCTGACTTTC
TRBJ1-2 . . 12 TRBV6-5 CASTAGKYGYTF TGTGCCAGCACGGCGGGGAAATATGGCTACACCTTC
TRBJ1-3 . TRBD1 15 TRBV5-1 CASSLDRGSGNTIYF TGCGCCAGCAGCTTAGACAGGGGCTCTGGAAACACCATATATTTT
TRBJ2-7 . TRBD2 16 TRBV6-6 CASSYSGSGRTYEQYF TGTGCCAGCAGTTACTCCGGGAGCGGGAGAACCTACGAGCAGTACTTC
TRBJ2-7 once . 13 TRBV30 CAWSGGTGSEQYF TGTGCCTGGAGTGGAGGAACCGGGTCCGAGCAGTACTTC
TRBJ2-3 . TRBD1 15 TRBV10-1 CASSTGTGRKDTQYF TGCGCCAGCAGTACCGGGACAGGGCGGAAAGATACGCAGTATTTT
TRBJ2-7 . TRBD2 15 TRBV30 CAWSVGLAGAYEQYF TGTGCCTGGAGTGTTGGACTAGCGGGAGCCTACGAGCAGTACTTC
TRBJ1-2 . . 13 TRBV27 CASADGGNYGYTF TGTGCCAGCGCCGACGGAGGGAACTATGGCTACACCTTC
TRBJ2-7 . . 17 TRBV14 CASSQGRRNYPPYEQYF TGTGCCAGCAGCCAAGGTCGAAGGAACTACCCGCCCTACGAGCAGTACTTC
TRBJ2-5 . . 12 TRBV6-5 CASRDSKGTQYF TGTGCCAGCAGGGACTCTAAGGGGACCCAGTACTTC
TRBJ1-3 once . 17 TRBV19 CASSIELPGRLGNTIYF TGTGCCAGTAGTATAGAGTTGCCAGGGAGGCTTGGAAACACCATATATTTT
TRBJ2-7 . . 15 TRBV19 CASSIDRSSSYEQYF TGTGCCAGTAGTATAGACAGGTCGAGCTCCTACGAGCAGTACTTC
TRBJ2-7 . TRBD2 16 TRBV4-1 CASSLGLAGATYEQYF TGCGCCAGCAGCCTCGGACTAGCGGGGGCTACCTACGAGCAGTACTTC
TRBJ1-5 . . 15 TRBV28 CASRLAGQGGQPQHF TGTGCCAGCAGGCTCGCCGGTCAGGGCGGTCAGCCCCAGCATTTT
TRBJ2-1 few . 12 TRBV19 CASSIRGNEQFF TGTGCCAGTAGTATAAGGGGGAATGAGCAGTTCTTC
TRBJ1-1 . . 11 TRBV29-1 CSVDGHPGAFF TGCAGCGTTGATGGCCACCCGGGGGCTTTCTTT
TRBJ2-3 . . 12 TRBV2 CASQNPPDTQYF TGTGCCAGCCAGAATCCCCCAGATACGCAGTATTTT
TRBJ2-1 . . 11 TRBV29-1 CSVRVYNEQFF TGCAGCGTGAGGGTTTACAATGAGCAGTTCTTC
TRBJ2-1 . TRBD2 15 TRBV7-8 CASSIVTSGSREQFF TGTGCCAGCAGCATAGTCACTAGCGGGAGTCGCGAGCAGTTCTTC
TRBJ2-7 . . 12 TRBV13 CASSSLTYEQYF TGTGCCAGCAGCTCCTTAACCTACGAGCAGTACTTC
TRBJ2-1 few TRBD2 15 TRBV7-9 CASSSGLAGHSEQFF TGTGCCAGCAGCTCGGGACTAGCGGGACACAGTGAGCAGTTCTTC
TRBJ2-7 . . 16 TRBV28 CASSPLTVRGSYEQYF TGTGCCAGCAGTCCCTTGACAGTTAGGGGCTCCTACGAGCAGTACTTC
TRBJ2-1 . . 14 TRBV5-1 CASSLDGGTREQFF TGCGCCAGCAGCTTGGACGGGGGTACCCGGGAGCAGTTCTTC
TRBJ2-1 . TRBD2 14 TRBV2 CASFGLAGLNEQFF TGTGCCAGCTTTGGACTAGCGGGCCTCAATGAGCAGTTCTTC
TRBJ1-2 once TRBD1 15 TRBV6-6 CATSGTGGSDYGYTF TGTGCCACCTCAGGGACAGGGGGCTCCGACTATGGCTACACCTTC
TRBJ2-3 . TRBD1 13 TRBV28 CASRQGTTDTQYF TGTGCCAGCAGACAGGGGACCACAGATACGCAGTATTTT
TRBJ1-1 . TRBD1 14 TRBV18 CASSSTGVTPEAFF TGTGCCAGCTCGTCCACAGGGGTAACCCCTGAAGCTTTCTTT
TRBJ1-1 . . 13 TRBV5-1 CASSLAGNTEAFF TGCGCCAGCAGCTTGGCGGGGAACACTGAAGCTTTCTTT